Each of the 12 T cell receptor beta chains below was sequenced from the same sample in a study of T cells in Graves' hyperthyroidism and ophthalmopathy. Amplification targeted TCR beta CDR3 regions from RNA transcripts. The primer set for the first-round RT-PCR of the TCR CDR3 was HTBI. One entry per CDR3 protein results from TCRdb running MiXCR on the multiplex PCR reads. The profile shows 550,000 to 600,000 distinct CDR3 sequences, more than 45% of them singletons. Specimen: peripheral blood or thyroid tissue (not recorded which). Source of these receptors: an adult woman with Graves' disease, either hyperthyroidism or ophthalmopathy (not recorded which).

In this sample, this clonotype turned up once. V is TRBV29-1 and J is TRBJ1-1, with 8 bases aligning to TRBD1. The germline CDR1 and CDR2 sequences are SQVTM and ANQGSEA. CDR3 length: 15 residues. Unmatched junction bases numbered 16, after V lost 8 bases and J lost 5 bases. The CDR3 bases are TGCAGCTTAGGCACTATCGGACAGGGCAGGACTGAAGCTTTCTTT. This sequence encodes CSLGTIGQGRTEAFF.

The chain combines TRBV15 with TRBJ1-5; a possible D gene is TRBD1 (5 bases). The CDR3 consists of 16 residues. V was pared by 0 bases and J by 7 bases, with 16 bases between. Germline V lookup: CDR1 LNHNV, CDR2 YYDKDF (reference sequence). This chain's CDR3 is CATSREASGRGQPQHF. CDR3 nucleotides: TGTGCCACCAGCAGAGAAGCTAGTGGGAGGGGACAGCCCCAGCATTTT.

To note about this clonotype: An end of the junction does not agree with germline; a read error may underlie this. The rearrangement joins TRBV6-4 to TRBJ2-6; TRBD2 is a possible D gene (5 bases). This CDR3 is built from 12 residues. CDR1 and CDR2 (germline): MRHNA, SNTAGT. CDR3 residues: CASSDGENTEAF. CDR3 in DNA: TGTGCCAGCAGTGACGGGGAGAACACTGAAGCTTTC.

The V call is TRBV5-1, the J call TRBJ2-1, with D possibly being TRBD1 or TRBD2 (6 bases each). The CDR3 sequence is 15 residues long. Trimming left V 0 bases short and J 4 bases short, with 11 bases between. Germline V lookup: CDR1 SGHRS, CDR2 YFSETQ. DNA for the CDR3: TGCGCCAGCAGCTTGGGGCAGGGGACTTACAATGAGCAGTTCTTC. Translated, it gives CASSLGQGTYNEQFF.

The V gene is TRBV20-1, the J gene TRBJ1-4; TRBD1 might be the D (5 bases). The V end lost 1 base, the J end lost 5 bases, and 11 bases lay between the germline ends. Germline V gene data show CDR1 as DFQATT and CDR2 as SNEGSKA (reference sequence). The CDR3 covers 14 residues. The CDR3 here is CSARAGWGNEKLFF. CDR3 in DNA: TGCAGTGCTAGAGCGGGATGGGGGAATGAAAAACTGTTTTTT.

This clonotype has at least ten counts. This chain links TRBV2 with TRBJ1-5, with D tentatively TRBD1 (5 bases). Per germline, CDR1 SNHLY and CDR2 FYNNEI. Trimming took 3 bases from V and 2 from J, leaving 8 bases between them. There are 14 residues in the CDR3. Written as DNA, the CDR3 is TGTGCCAGCAGTGACAGGGTGGGCAATCAGCCCCAGCATTTT. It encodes CASSDRVGNQPQHF.

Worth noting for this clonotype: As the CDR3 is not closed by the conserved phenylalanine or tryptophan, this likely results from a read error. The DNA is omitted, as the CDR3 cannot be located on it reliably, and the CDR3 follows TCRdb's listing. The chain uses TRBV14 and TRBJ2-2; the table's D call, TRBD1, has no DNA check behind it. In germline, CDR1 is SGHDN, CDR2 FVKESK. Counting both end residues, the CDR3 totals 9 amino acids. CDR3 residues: CASSQVTGT.

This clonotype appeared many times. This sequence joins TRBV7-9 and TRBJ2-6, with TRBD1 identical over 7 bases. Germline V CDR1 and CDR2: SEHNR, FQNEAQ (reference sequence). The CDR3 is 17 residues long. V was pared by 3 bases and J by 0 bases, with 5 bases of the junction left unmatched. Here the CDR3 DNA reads TGTGCCAGCAGCTTCACGGGACAGAGCTCTGGGGCCAACGTCCTGACTTTC. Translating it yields CASSFTGQSSGANVLTF.

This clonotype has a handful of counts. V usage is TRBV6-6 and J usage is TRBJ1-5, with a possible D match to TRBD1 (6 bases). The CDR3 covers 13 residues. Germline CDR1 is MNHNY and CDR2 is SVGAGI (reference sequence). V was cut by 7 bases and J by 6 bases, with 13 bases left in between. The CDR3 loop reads CASTPGGPQPQHF. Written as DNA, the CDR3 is TGTGCCAGCACCCCTGGGGGGCCTCAGCCCCAGCATTTT.

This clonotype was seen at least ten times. The CDR3 reads CASSHKRFEQYF. CDR3 sequence (DNA): TGTGCCAGCAGTCACAAGAGATTCGAGCAGTACTTC. The genes are TRBV6-6 and TRBJ2-7; the D is unclear. This CDR3 region has 12 residues. The V gene lost 5 bases and the J gene lost 6 bases, with 11 bases spanning the gap. The germline gives CDR1 MNHNY, CDR2 SVGAGI (reference sequence).

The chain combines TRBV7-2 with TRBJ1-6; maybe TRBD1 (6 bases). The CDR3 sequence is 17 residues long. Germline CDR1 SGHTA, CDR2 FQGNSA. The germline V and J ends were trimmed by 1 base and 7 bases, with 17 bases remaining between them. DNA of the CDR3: TGTGCCAGCAGCTTAGGCCTGGTCGACAGGTCGAATTCACCCCTCCACTTT. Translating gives CASSLGLVDRSNSPLHF.

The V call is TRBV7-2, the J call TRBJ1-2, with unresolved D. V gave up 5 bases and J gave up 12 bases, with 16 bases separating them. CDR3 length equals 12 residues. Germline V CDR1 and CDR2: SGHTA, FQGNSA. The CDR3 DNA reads TGTGCCAGCAGCCCGTATCGATCTGGAAACACCTTC. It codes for CASSPYRSGNTF.